This record looks at one TCR beta chain sequence and its context. The sample belongs to a study of blood T cell repertoires in COVID-19. About the study: The United States, Italy and Spain provided the acute and convalescent COVID-19 samples. Sources were T cells, B-cell-depleted T cells, or PBMCs; the material itself was cDNA or gDNA.

Assay: immunoSEQ multiplex PCR; the TCRdb copy retains only in-frame clones and omits some. The sample lists under 450,000 clones; 86% were seen once. CDR1 is LNHDA, CDR2 SQIVND, per germline (reference sequence). Deletions cut 4 bases from V and 8 bases from J, with 8 bases between. This CDR3 is built from 11 residues. This clonotype originated in a woman in her sixties or seventies with COVID-19, enrolled during active disease. This chain connects TRBV19 to TRBJ1-2; D is unresolved. The sample comprised peripheral blood. In DNA form, the CDR3 reads TGTGCCAGTAGTAGAAGCGGCGGCTACACCTTC. Its protein product is CASSRSGGYTF.